The 8 T cell receptor beta chains in this list originate from one sample, sequenced in a study of CD8+ T cells in alopecia areata. Treatment in this sample: oral pan-JAK inhibitor, 5-10 mg twice daily. TCR sequencing used cDNA made by reverse transcription of extracted RNA. Using immunoSEQ multiplex PCR, the repertoire was profiled, and TCRdb retains in-frame clones only, with some absent. Seen here are about 39,000 clones, 50% to 70% observed once, and the top ten hold about 21%. The sample consisted of CD8+ T cells sorted from blood, taken at week 4, from a patient treated with tofacitinib. The source is a human donor with alopecia areata.

V and J are TRBV29-1 and TRBJ1-2; no clear D gene. From germline, CDR1 is SQVTM and CDR2 ANQGSEA. V lost 4 bases to trimming and J lost 6 bases, with 6 bases between them. This CDR3 region has 10 residues. The chain's CDR3 is CSVVGNGYTF. In nucleotides, the CDR3 is TGCAGCGTTGTAGGTAATGGCTACACCTTC.

V and J are TRBV19 and TRBJ1-5, with 7 bases fitting TRBD1. This CDR3 is built from 19 residues. The V segment lost 5 bases and the J segment 5 bases; nucleotides outside the gene matches: 21. Germline lookup yields CDR1 LNHDA and CDR2 SQIVND (reference sequence). CDR3 bases: TGTGCCAGTAGTCCAACAGGGGAACAGGGGAGGTGGAGCGATCAGCCCCAGCATTTT. It is translated as CASSPTGEQGRWSDQPQHF.

There are a few counts of this clone. The chain recombines TRBV2 with TRBJ2-6; the D gene is possibly TRBD1 (5 bases). This CDR3 is 15 amino acids long. CDR1 and CDR2 (germline): SNHLY, FYNNEI. V gave up 6 bases and J gave up 0 bases, with 9 bases separating them. The CDR3 is CASSDSFSGANVLTF. The CDR3, as DNA: TGTGCCAGCAGCGACAGTTTCTCTGGGGCCAACGTCCTGACTTTC.

V and J are TRBV29-1 and TRBJ1-4; D ambiguous. The V end lost 4 bases, the J end lost 0 bases, and 3 bases lay between the germline ends. Germline assignment: CDR1 SQVTM and CDR2 ANQGSEA. The CDR3 runs to 12 residues. This CDR3 reads CSVGATNEKLFF. The CDR3 nucleotides read TGCAGCGTTGGAGCAACTAATGAAAAACTGTTTTTT.

This clone was observed a handful of times. This chain uses TRBV14 with TRBJ2-7; D gene unclear. Trimming pared 3 bases from V and 0 bases from J, leaving 12 bases between. The CDR3 has 15 amino acids. The germline gives CDR1 SGHDN, CDR2 FVKESK. The DNA for the CDR3 is TGTGCCAGCAGCCAGACCCGGGCTCCCTCCTACGAGCAGTACTTC. Translation: CASSQTRAPSYEQYF.

The rearrangement joins TRBV7-9 to TRBJ2-2; 8 nucleotides align to TRBD1. V lost 6 bases and J lost 1; bases outside the gene matches: 4. The CDR3 loop spans 15 amino acids. CDR1 SEHNR and CDR2 FQNEAQ come from the germline V gene (reference sequence). The CDR3 region has the DNA TGTGCCAGCAGGTCCGGGACAGGGAACACCGGGGAGCTGTTTTTT. Its protein is CASRSGTGNTGELFF.

This chain joins TRBV13 and TRBJ2-5; possibly TRBD1 or TRBD2 for D (5 bases each). Germline CDR1 and CDR2: PRHDT and FYEKMQ (reference sequence). The CDR3 has 13 amino acids. V was pared by 5 bases and J by 5 bases, with 12 bases between. The CDR3 bases are TGTGCCAGCAGCCTGGGACGAACTGAGACCCAGTACTTC. Translating gives CASSLGRTETQYF.

The genes are TRBV6-6 and TRBJ1-5, with D unresolved. Germline CDR1 is MNHNY and CDR2 is SVGAGI (reference sequence). The CDR3 sequence is 13 residues long. V gave up 2 bases and J gave up 4 bases, with 6 bases separating them. CDR3 sequence reads: CASSYDGNQPQHF. The CDR3 DNA reads as TGTGCCAGCAGTTACGATGGGAATCAGCCCCAGCATTTT.